This T cell receptor beta chain appears in the sequencing data of a study of T cells in localized non-small cell lung cancer. Broader study findings: Measurement of T cell clonality placed uninvolved adjacent lung highest, above the level in tumor. Sequencing involved a lone tumor region, leaving heterogeneity possible.

The CDR3 runs 14 residues. Looked up from germline, CDR1 is SGHRS and CDR2 is YFSETQ. V lost 4 bases to trimming and J lost 2 bases; unmatched junction nucleotides: 3. This clone was seen once. The antigen is not known. Sequenced by immunoSEQ multiplex PCR; TCRdb stores in-frame clones only, minus some. In the table there are over 40,000 clones, 88% of which are singletons. The rearrangement links TRBV5-1 to TRBJ2-1, with 7 bases fitting TRBD1. This clonotype was sampled from a female donor aged 60 or older with stage I squamous cell lung carcinoma. Sequenced material: peripheral blood, taken before any cancer treatment. CDR3 coding DNA: TGCGCCAGCAGCCCAGGGACAGCCTACAATGAGCAGTTCTTC. It specifies CASSPGTAYNEQFF.